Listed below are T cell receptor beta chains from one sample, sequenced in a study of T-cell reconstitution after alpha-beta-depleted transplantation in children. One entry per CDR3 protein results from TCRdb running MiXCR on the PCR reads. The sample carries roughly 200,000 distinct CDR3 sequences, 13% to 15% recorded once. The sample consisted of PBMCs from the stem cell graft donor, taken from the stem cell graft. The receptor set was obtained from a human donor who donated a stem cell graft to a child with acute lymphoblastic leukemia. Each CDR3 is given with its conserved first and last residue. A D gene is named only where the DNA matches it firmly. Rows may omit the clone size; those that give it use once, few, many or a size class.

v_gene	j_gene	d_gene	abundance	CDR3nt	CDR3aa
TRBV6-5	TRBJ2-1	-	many	TGTGCCAGCACCTTAGGTAACACTTTTATAGCGGATGAGCAGTTCTTC	CASTLGNTFIADEQFF
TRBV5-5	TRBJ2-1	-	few	TGTGCCAGCAGCCCCCCGGGAAATGAGCAGTTCTTC	CASSPPGNEQFF
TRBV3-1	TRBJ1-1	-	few	TGTGCCAGCAGCCATGGCGATCGGAACACTGAAGCTTTCTTT	CASSHGDRNTEAFF
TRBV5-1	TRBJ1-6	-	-	TGCGCCAGCAGCTTGTGGGCCCTCGCCGATTCACCCCTCCACTTT	CASSLWALADSPLHF
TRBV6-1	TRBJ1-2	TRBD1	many	TGTGCCAGCAGTGATCCGACAGGGCCTAACTATGGCTACACCTTC	CASSDPTGPNYGYTF
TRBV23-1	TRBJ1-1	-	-	TGCGCCAGCAGTCAATCATCGAAGGGGCCCACTGAAGCTTTCTTT	CASSQSSKGPTEAFF
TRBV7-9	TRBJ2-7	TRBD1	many	TGTGCCAGCAGCCTAACAGGGGAAGCTTACGAGCAGTACTTC	CASSLTGEAYEQYF
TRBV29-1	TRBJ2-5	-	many	TGCAGCGTTGAGGGGCGGCAGGACGGAGAGACCCAGTACTTC	CSVEGRQDGETQYF
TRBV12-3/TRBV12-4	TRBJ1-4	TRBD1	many	TGTGCCAGCAGCCGGGACAGGATGGAAGAAAAACTGTTTTTT	CASSRDRMEEKLFF
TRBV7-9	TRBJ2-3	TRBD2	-	TGTGCCAGCAGCGGAGGCCTAGCGGGAGGTGGCACAGATACGCAGTATTTT	CASSGGLAGGGTDTQYF
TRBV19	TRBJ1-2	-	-	TGTGCCAGTAGTATTTGGCAGGGAGGCGGCTACACCTTC	CASSIWQGGGYTF
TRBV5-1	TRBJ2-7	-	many	TGCGCCAGCAGCTTGCGGGACGGAGACTACGAGCAGTACTTC	CASSLRDGDYEQYF
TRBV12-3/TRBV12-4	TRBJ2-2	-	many	TGTGCCAGCAGTTTTATAGGTACCACCGGGGAGCTGTTTTTT	CASSFIGTTGELFF
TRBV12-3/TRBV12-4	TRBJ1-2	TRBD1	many	TGTGCCAGCAGCGGGACAGGGATCGTCGGCTATGGCTACACCTTC	CASSGTGIVGYGYTF
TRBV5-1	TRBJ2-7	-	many	TGCGCCAGCAGCTTGCGGACCGCCGGGCCCTACGAGCAGTACTTC	CASSLRTAGPYEQYF
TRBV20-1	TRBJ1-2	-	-	TGCAGTGCTAGAGATAGGAATGCTGGTGGCTACACCTTC	CSARDRNAGGYTF
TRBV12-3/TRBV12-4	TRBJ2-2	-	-	TGTGCCAGCAGTCTCCAGATCACCGGGGAGCTGTTTTTT	CASSLQITGELFF
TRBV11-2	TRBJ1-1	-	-	TGTGCCAGCAGCTTAAAGTTCGGGGTTTCAAACACTGAAGCTTTCTTT	CASSLKFGVSNTEAFF
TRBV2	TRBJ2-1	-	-	TGTGCCAGCAGTCCGACAGCCTACAATGAGCAGTTCTTC	CASSPTAYNEQFF
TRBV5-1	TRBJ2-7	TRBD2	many	TGCGCCAGCAGCTTGGGGCTAGCGGAGTACGAGCAGTACTTC	CASSLGLAEYEQYF
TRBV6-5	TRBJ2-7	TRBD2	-	TGTGCCAGCAGTTACTCGGGGACTAGCGGGAGCGAGCAGTACTTC	CASSYSGTSGSEQYF
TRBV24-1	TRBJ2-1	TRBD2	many	TGTGCCACCAGTGCTAGCGGTTTCTCCTACAATGAGCAGTTCTTC	CATSASGFSYNEQFF
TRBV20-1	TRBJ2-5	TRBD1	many	TGCAGTGCTAGAGCACAGGGGGTACGAAAAGAGACCCAGTACTTC	CSARAQGVRKETQYF
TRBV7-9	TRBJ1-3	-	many	TGTGCCAGCAGCTTCATCGGAAACACCATATATTTT	CASSFIGNTIYF
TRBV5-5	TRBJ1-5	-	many	TGTGCCAGCAGCTTGGATACTGATCAGCCCCAGCATTTT	CASSLDTDQPQHF
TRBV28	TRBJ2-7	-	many	TGTGCCAGCAGTTTAGGAGACAGGCAGTACTTC	CASSLGDRQYF
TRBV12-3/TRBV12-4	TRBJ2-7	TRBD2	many	TGTGCCAGCAGCCCAAGCGGGAGGGCCAGGGAGCAGTACTTC	CASSPSGRAREQYF
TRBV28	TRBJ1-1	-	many	TGTGCCAGCAGCTCCACGACAGGTCTGGACACTGAAGCTTTCTTT	CASSSTTGLDTEAFF
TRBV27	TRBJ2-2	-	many	TGTGCCAGCAGTTTATCTCGGGTTTCCGGGGAGCTGTTTTTT	CASSLSRVSGELFF
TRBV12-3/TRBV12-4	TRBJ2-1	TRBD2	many	TGTGCCAGCACCAGACTAGCGGGCCTTAGAAATGAGCAGTTCTTC	CASTRLAGLRNEQFF
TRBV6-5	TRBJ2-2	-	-	TGTGCCAGCAGTTACGGGGGTTTTAGGACCGGGGAGCTGTTTTTT	CASSYGGFRTGELFF
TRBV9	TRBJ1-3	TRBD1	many	TGTGCCAGCAGCGCCGGGACAGCCCCTGGAAACACCATATATTTT	CASSAGTAPGNTIYF
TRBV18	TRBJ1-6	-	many	TGTGCCAGCTCACCATCGGGAAAGTCACCCCTCCACTTT	CASSPSGKSPLHF
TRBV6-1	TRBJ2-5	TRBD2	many	TGTGCCATTTCCCCCCTAGCGGGAGAGGAGACCCAGTACTTC	CAISPLAGEETQYF
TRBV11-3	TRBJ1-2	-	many	TGTGCCAGCAGGGATCAGGGTGACTATGGCTACACCTTC	CASRDQGDYGYTF
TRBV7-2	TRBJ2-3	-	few	TGTGCCAGCAGCTTATTATGGCGGGACCGCACAGATACGCAGTATTTT	CASSLLWRDRTDTQYF
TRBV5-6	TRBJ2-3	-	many	TGTGCCAGCAGCTTGTATCCGGACACAGATACGCAGTATTTT	CASSLYPDTDTQYF
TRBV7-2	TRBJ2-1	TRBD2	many	TGTGCCAGCAGATCTAGCGGGAGATTGAAGAATGAGCAGTTCTTC	CASRSSGRLKNEQFF
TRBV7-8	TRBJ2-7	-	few	TGTGCCAGCAGCTTAGAAGGGGGAGCCTACTACGAGCAGTACTTC	CASSLEGGAYYEQYF
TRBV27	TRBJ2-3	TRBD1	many	TGTGCCAGCAGTCGGACAGGGGGCGAGACAGATACGCAGTATTTT	CASSRTGGETDTQYF
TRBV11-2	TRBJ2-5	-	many	TGTGCCAGCACCCGAGGACAGCAAGAGACCCAGTACTTC	CASTRGQQETQYF
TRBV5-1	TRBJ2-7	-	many	TGCGCCAGCAGCTCACAGGGCCCAGTCCTAACGGAGCAGTACTTC	CASSSQGPVLTEQYF
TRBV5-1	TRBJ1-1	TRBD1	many	TGCGCCAGCAGCTCTGACCCGACAGGGGACACTGAAGCTTTCTTT	CASSSDPTGDTEAFF
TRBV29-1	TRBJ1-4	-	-	TGCAGCGTCAAAGGGCTTGCAACTAATGAAAAACTGTTTTTT	CSVKGLATNEKLFF